The 8 T cell receptor beta chains below come from one sample, sequenced in a study of shared clonotypes between healthy human individuals. Libraries were prepared by immunoSEQ multiplex PCR; TCRdb keeps only in-frame clonotypes and omits some of them. The sample lists around 700,000 clones; approximately 79% were seen once. Sequencing was done on a sample of memory CD4+ T cells sorted from blood. The sample's subset: CD45RA-negative fraction. These receptor sequences come from a woman in her twenties or thirties in good health.

The CDR3 is CASSLGDVSTDTQYF. CDR3 DNA: TGTGCCAGCAGTTTAGGAGACGTTAGCACAGATACGCAGTATTTT. J is TRBJ2-3 and V is TRBV27; unclear D gene. Germline V gene sequence: CDR1 MNHEY, CDR2 SMNVEV (reference sequence). V was clipped by 2 bases and J by 0 bases, with 9 bases between them. The CDR3 extends over 15 amino acids.

The rearrangement links TRBV5-1 to TRBJ2-5; 10 bases line up with TRBD2. This CDR3 is 15 amino acids long. V lost 4 bases to trimming and J lost 5 bases; unmatched junction nucleotides: 8. Looked up from germline, CDR1 is SGHRS and CDR2 is YFSETQ. The CDR3 bases are TGCGCCAGCAGCCCCCCAACGACTAGCGGGGAGACCCAGTACTTC. It is translated as CASSPPTTSGETQYF.

V usage is TRBV25-1 and J usage is TRBJ1-4, with D possibly matching TRBD1 (5 bases). In germline, CDR1 is MGHDK, CDR2 SYGVNS. V lost 7 bases and J lost 13, with 31 bases in between. The CDR3 is 17 amino acids. CDR3 sequence: CASTAWGISGDEKGLFF. The CDR3 DNA is TGTGCCAGCACCGCCTGGGGGATTTCGGGTGATGAAAAGGGACTGTTTTTT.

The V call is TRBV4-1, the J call TRBJ2-7; D is perhaps TRBD1 (6 bases). This CDR3 has 19 residues. Germline V gene data show CDR1 as MGHRA and CDR2 as YSYEKL. V lost 0 bases to trimming and J lost 0 bases, with 21 bases between them. This CDR3 reads CASSQEASGHLFFSYEQYF. The CDR3 nucleotides are TGCGCCAGCAGCCAAGAAGCGTCGGGACATCTCTTTTTCTCCTACGAGCAGTACTTC.

In its sample, this clone was seen once. This rearrangement joins TRBV9 to TRBJ1-2; a possible D gene is TRBD1 (6 bases). The CDR3 has 15 residues. V lost 0 bases to trimming and J lost 7 bases, with 16 bases between them. CDR1 is SGDLS, CDR2 YYNGEE, per germline. The CDR3 spells CASSVAYREAGGYTF. The CDR3 DNA reads as TGTGCCAGCAGCGTAGCCTACAGGGAGGCGGGTGGCTACACCTTC. The full variable domain, its missing parts supplied by reference TRBV9 and TRBJ1-2, is DSGVTQTPKHLITATGQRVTLRCSPRSGDLSVYWYQQSLDQGLQFLIQYYNGEERAKGNILERFSAQQFPDLHSELNLSSLELGDSALYFCASSVAYREAGGYTFGSGTRLTVV.

The rearrangement uses TRBV21-1 and TRBJ2-5; the D call of TRBD2 is as the table states it, not checked on the DNA. TRBV21-1 is classified as a pseudogene. The CDR3 covers 16 residues. CDR3 nucleotides: TGTGCCAGCAGCAAAGAGACTAGCGGGACGGGGGAGACCCAGTACTTC. Its translation is CASSKETSGTGETQYF.

V and J are TRBV19 and TRBJ1-2, with D tentatively TRBD1 (6 bases). The CDR3 length is 13 residues. The V gene lost 4 bases and the J gene lost 3 bases, with 9 bases spanning the gap. Germline CDR1 and CDR2: LNHDA and SQIVND (reference sequence). CDR3 in DNA: TGTGCCAGTAGTACCGGGGGCGACTATGGCTACACCTTC. This codes for CASSTGGDYGYTF.

This chain links TRBV28 with TRBJ1-2; 11 nucleotides match TRBD1. With 0 bases clipped from V and 9 bases from J, the junction kept 6 bases outside the gene matches. Germline lookup yields CDR1 MDHEN and CDR2 SYDVKM. The length of the CDR3 is 15 residues. CDR3: CASSLWGTGGYSYTF. CDR3 DNA: TGTGCCAGCAGTTTATGGGGGACAGGGGGTTACAGCTACACCTTC.